These 23 T cell receptor beta chains were sequenced from one sample in a study of blood T cell repertoires in COVID-19. Generated by immunoSEQ multiplex PCR, the TCRdb table keeps only in-frame clones and is missing some. This sample has fewer than 150,000 clones, with more than 70% found just once. Input material: peripheral blood. The source is a woman aged 25 to 39 who had recovered from COVID-19.

V and J are TRBV19 and TRBJ2-7; perhaps TRBD1 as D (5 bases). Germline V CDR1 and CDR2: LNHDA, SQIVND (reference sequence). Trimming took off 7 bases at V and 2 bases at J, with 12 bases between the two ends. The CDR3 covers 13 residues. The CDR3 region has the DNA TGTGCCAGTAAACCTCAGGGAACCTACGAGCAGTACTTC. Its translation: CASKPQGTYEQYF.

This clone was counted a few times. The CDR3 sequence is CASSRSALGSYNEQFF. The CDR3 nucleotides read TGTGCCAGCAGTCGTAGCGCCCTCGGCTCCTACAATGAGCAGTTCTTC. The gene calls are TRBV3-1 (or the pseudogene TRBV3-2) and TRBJ2-1, with D perhaps TRBD2 (5 bases). Germline V gene lookup returns CDR1 LGHDT and CDR2 YNNKEL (reference sequence). Between the trimmed V and J ends, which lost 6 bases and 0 bases, there was a span of 15 bases. The CDR3 totals 16 residues.

This chain joins TRBV5-1 and TRBJ1-2; D might be TRBD1 (6 bases). Germline CDR1 reads SGHRS; CDR2 reads YFSETQ. V lost 1 base to trimming and J lost 4 bases, with 11 bases between them. This CDR3 region has 14 residues. CDR3 amino acids: CASSLSGETYGYTF. The CDR3 DNA follows: TGCGCCAGCAGCTTGTCAGGGGAAACCTATGGCTACACCTTC.

In this sample, this clone turned up a few times. V is TRBV6-1 and J is TRBJ2-7; D perhaps matches TRBD2 (5 bases). The ends were cut back, 0 bases at V and 0 bases at J, with 9 bases in the middle. The CDR3 has 15 residues. Per germline, CDR1 MNHNS and CDR2 SASEGT. The CDR3 region is CASSEASLASYEQYF. CDR3 DNA sequence: TGTGCCAGCAGTGAAGCGAGTCTAGCCTCCTACGAGCAGTACTTC.

This clone was counted between two and nine times. The V and J genes are TRBV15 and TRBJ1-4; D is unclear. The CDR3 contains 16 residues. Trimming took off 3 bases at V and 7 bases at J, with 18 bases between the two ends. Germline V CDR1 and CDR2: LNHNV, YYDKDF (reference sequence). CDR3 nucleotide sequence: TGTGCCACCAGCAGCGAGCCCGGCAGGAGGGCTGAAAAACTGTTTTTT. Residues: CATSSEPGRRAEKLFF.

The V and J genes are TRBV3-1 (or the pseudogene TRBV3-2) and TRBJ2-2; D gene ambiguous. The CDR3 extends over 14 amino acids. With 1 base removed from V and 6 bases from J, the gap between germline ends came to 9 bases. Germline loops: CDR1 LGHDT, CDR2 YNNKEL (reference sequence). Written as DNA, the CDR3 is TGTGCCAGCAGCCAAGCCAATGGAGCCGGGGAGCTGTTTTTT. This codes for CASSQANGAGELFF.

The V gene is TRBV15, the J gene TRBJ2-1; TRBD2 matches at 7 bases. Per the germline V gene, CDR1 is LNHNV and CDR2 is YYDKDF (reference sequence). The CDR3 consists of 17 residues. The V segment lost 7 bases and the J segment 4 bases; nucleotides outside the gene matches: 16. CDR3 DNA sequence: TGTGCCACCACTATTCCCAAGGGGCTAGCGGAATACAATGAGCAGTTCTTC. It codes for CATTIPKGLAEYNEQFF.

This rearrangement joins TRBV11-2 to TRBJ2-3; 8 bases agree with TRBD2. CDR1 is SGHAT and CDR2 is FQNNGV in the germline V gene. CDR3 length: 16 amino acids. The J segment lost 5 bases and the V segment lost 3 bases, leaving 10 bases of the junction unmatched. The DNA for the CDR3 is TGTGCCAGCAGCTTCAGGGCTACTAGCGGCGGAGATACGCAGTATTTT. Its translation is CASSFRATSGGDTQYF.

The chain is built from TRBV20-1 and TRBJ2-1; TRBD1 matches at 8 bases. The CDR3 has 14 amino acids. Germline V gene sequence: CDR1 DFQATT, CDR2 SNEGSKA (reference sequence). J was trimmed by 6 bases and V by 3 bases; bases with no gene match: 7. The CDR3, as DNA: TGCAGTGCTAGTTCAGGGGGCATTTTCAATGAGCAGTTCTTC. It translates to CSASSGGIFNEQFF.

The rearrangement links TRBV19 to TRBJ2-3, with D perhaps matching TRBD1 (6 bases). The CDR3 is 15 residues long. Germline CDR1 and CDR2: LNHDA and SQIVND (reference sequence). V was shortened by 7 bases and J by 0 bases, with 14 bases between the two germline ends. CDR3 amino acids: CASKGQTPSTDTQYF. DNA for the CDR3: TGTGCCAGTAAAGGACAGACTCCTAGCACAGATACGCAGTATTTT.

This clone occurred once. The CDR3 here is CASSARTGGETQYF. CDR3 sequence (DNA): TGTGCCAGCAGTGCCCGGACAGGGGGGGAGACCCAGTACTTC. The chain uses TRBV27 and TRBJ2-5; 10 bases fit TRBD1. V lost 5 bases, J lost 5 bases, and 5 bases stayed unmatched. The CDR3 contains 14 residues. The V gene's germline CDR1 is MNHEY and CDR2 SMNVEV (reference sequence).

This clone is a singleton in its sample. This chain joins TRBV13 and TRBJ2-3, with TRBD2 matching over 11 bases. The CDR3 is 16 residues long. V lost 5 bases to trimming and J lost 7 bases; unmatched junction nucleotides: 11. Germline CDR1 PRHDT, CDR2 FYEKMQ (reference sequence). In DNA, the CDR3 is TGTGCCAGCAGCCCCAGATTAGCGGGGGGGCCTCATACGCAGTATTTT. Translating it yields CASSPRLAGGPHTQYF.

This clone was seen a few times. CDR3 coding DNA: TGTGCCAGTAGTATACCGGGATCACCCCTCCACTTT. Translation gives CASSIPGSPLHF. This chain links TRBV19 with TRBJ1-6, with D unresolved. V was cut by 2 bases and J by 10 bases, with 6 bases left in between. This CDR3 has 12 amino acids. Germline loops: CDR1 LNHDA, CDR2 SQIVND (reference sequence).

The chain combines TRBV5-1 with TRBJ1-2; no clear D. V was cut by 0 bases and J by 1 base, with 10 bases left in between. This CDR3 region has 15 residues. The germline V gene has CDR1 SGHRS and CDR2 YFSETQ. The CDR3 DNA is TGCGCCAGCAGCTTGGTAGGAGTTTTTAACTATGGCTACACCTTC. Protein product: CASSLVGVFNYGYTF.

The DNA for the CDR3 is TGTGCCAGCAGCTTGGCCGGCGAAAGGGGGCTGTACGAGCAGTACTTC. Amino acids: CASSLAGERGLYEQYF. V and J are TRBV5-4 and TRBJ2-7; 7 bases map to TRBD1. Germline V gene data show CDR1 as SGHNT and CDR2 as YYREEE (reference sequence). The CDR3 has 16 residues. Trimming at V came to 0 bases and at J to 4 bases, leaving 10 bases not matched to a gene. Full variable domain (outside the CDR3, taken from reference TRBV5-4 and TRBJ2-7): ETGVTQSPTHLIKTRGQQVTLRCSSQSGHNTVSWYQQALGQGPQFIFQYYREEENGRGNFPPRFSGLQFPNYSSELNVNALELDDSALYLCASSLAGERGLYEQYFGPGTRLTVT.

The chain carries TRBV15 and TRBJ2-5, with 13 bases identical to TRBD2. V lost 0 bases and J lost 4; bases outside the gene matches: 5. CDR1 LNHNV and CDR2 YYDKDF come from the germline V gene (reference sequence). CDR3 length: 17 amino acids. Here the CDR3 reads CATSRELAGGLGETQYF. The CDR3 coding sequence is TGTGCCACCAGCAGAGAACTAGCGGGGGGGCTCGGAGAGACCCAGTACTTC.

This sequence joins TRBV6-5 and TRBJ1-4, with 9 bases that match TRBD1. CDR1 MNHEY and CDR2 SVGAGI come from the germline V gene. The CDR3 is made up of 13 amino acids. Germline trimming cut 7 bases from V and 7 bases from J; bases unmatched to any gene: 4. The CDR3 bases are TGTGCCAGCAAAGCGGGACAGGGTGAAAAACTGTTTTTT. The encoded protein is CASKAGQGEKLFF.

V is TRBV29-1 and J is TRBJ2-1, with D possibly being TRBD2 (5 bases). Trimming stripped 0 bases from V and 4 bases from J, with 13 bases between. CDR1 is SQVTM, CDR2 ANQGSEA, per germline. The CDR3 has 15 residues. CDR3 coding DNA: TGCAGCGTTGAAGAGGGCGGACTCATATACAATGAGCAGTTCTTC. Protein sequence: CSVEEGGLIYNEQFF.

The chain is built from TRBV27 and TRBJ1-3; 7 nucleotides align to TRBD1. Trimming removed 7 bases from V and 3 bases from J; junction bases left unmatched: 9. CDR3 size: 15 residues. CDR1 and CDR2 from the germline V gene are MNHEY and SMNVEV (reference sequence). The CDR3 bases are TGTGCCAGCAAGTTAAAGGGGGCGCATGGAAACACCATATATTTT. It encodes CASKLKGAHGNTIYF.

J is TRBJ2-1 and V is TRBV5-4; TRBD2 matches 14 bases. Trimming removed 4 bases from V and 0 bases from J; junction bases left unmatched: 0. This CDR3 spans 16 amino acids. Germline V CDR1 and CDR2: SGHNT, YYREEE (reference sequence). The CDR3 sequence: CASSGTSGSSYNEQFF. Written as DNA, the CDR3 is TGTGCCAGCAGCGGGACTAGCGGGAGCTCCTACAATGAGCAGTTCTTC.

This rearrangement joins TRBV6-6 to TRBJ1-1, with D unclear. V gave up 5 bases and J gave up 0 bases, with 19 bases separating them. The CDR3 has 17 residues. Germline-derived CDR1 and CDR2 are MNHNY and SVGAGI (reference sequence). The DNA for the CDR3 is TGTGCCAGCAGTCCCAAGCAATTTAGCCTAATGAACACTGAAGCTTTCTTT. It is translated as CASSPKQFSLMNTEAFF.

The V gene is TRBV4-1, the J gene TRBJ2-2, with D tentatively TRBD2 (6 bases). Germline V gene data show CDR1 as MGHRA and CDR2 as YSYEKL. V was trimmed by 1 base and J by 0 bases, leaving 12 bases between them. The CDR3 runs 17 residues. Here the CDR3 reads CASSQAGSGTNTGELFF. The CDR3 nucleotides are TGCGCCAGCAGCCAAGCGGGTAGCGGAACGAACACCGGGGAGCTGTTTTTT.

The V gene is TRBV5-1, the J gene TRBJ1-2; D is unclear. Germline lookup yields CDR1 SGHRS and CDR2 YFSETQ. V lost 0 bases and J lost 2, with 5 bases in between. This CDR3 contains 13 residues. DNA of the CDR3: TGCGCCAGCAGCTTGGTTCTCAACTATGGCTACACCTTC. It codes for CASSLVLNYGYTF.